The T cell receptor beta chain described here comes from a study of T cell repertoires in aging, cancer and after chemotherapy. The template was genomic DNA from peripheral blood, not RNA. A mixed TRB-A/B primer pool amplified rearranged TRB by multiplex touch-down PCR. MiXCR, run by TCRdb on the multiplex PCR reads, gives a single entry per CDR3 protein. The table has roughly 7,000 distinct CDR3 sequences, 35% to 45% seen once; the top ten hold approximately 15%. Study-wide points: Compared with age-matched healthy donors, untreated hematological or solid cancer patients showed higher blood TCR clonality. Healthy donors lost TCR diversity with age mainly through richness, cancer patients through richness and evenness.

About this clonotype itself: Its antigen is unidentified.

There are 14 residues in the CDR3. Trimming cost V 9 bases and J 5 bases; bases outside gene matches: 9. From germline, CDR1 is LNHDA and CDR2 SQIVND (reference sequence). The material sequenced was blood. This sequence joins TRBV19 and TRBJ2-2, with 7 nucleotides matching TRBD1. This TCR was recovered from a human donor in good health. The CDR3 bases are TGTGCCAGCAGATCCGGGACAGTAACCGGGGAGCTGTTTTTT. Translation: CASRSGTVTGELFF.